What follows describes a single T cell receptor beta chain. Trimming took 0 bases from V and 1 from J, leaving 8 bases between them. Germline CDR1 and CDR2: KGHSH and LQKENI. This CDR3 has 15 amino acids. These data belong to a study of blood T cell repertoires in COVID-19. Repertoires were generated with immunoSEQ multiplex PCR, while TCRdb's copy carries only in-frame clones and drops some. The sample carries about 160,000 clones, around 82% recorded once. What was sequenced was PBMCs or T cells enriched from blood (not recorded which). The chain joins TRBV18 to TRBJ2-3; no definite D call. The clonotype comes from a man in his forties who had recovered from COVID-19. CDR3 sequence reads: CASSPPFQGTDTQYF. The CDR3 region has the DNA TGTGCCAGCTCACCACCGTTTCAGGGCACAGATACGCAGTATTTT.